This TCR beta chain was recovered during a study of blood T cell repertoires in COVID-19. The wider study: Acute-phase and convalescent COVID-19 samples originated in the United States, Italy and Spain.

Profiled with immunoSEQ multiplex PCR; TCRdb holds only in-frame clones, not every one. This table holds about 190,000 clones, roughly four fifths found once. The V and J ends lost 2 bases and 0 bases respectively, with 10 bases between them. CDR3 length: 15 residues. Germline V gene lookup returns CDR1 MNHEY and CDR2 SVGAGI. The chain couples TRBV6-5 to TRBJ1-2; the D gene is possibly TRBD1 (5 bases). This sequence was found in a woman aged 40 to 50 with acute or convalescent COVID-19. Material: peripheral blood. The CDR3 is CASSYVAGTNYGYTF. The CDR3 nucleotides are TGTGCCAGCAGTTACGTTGCAGGGACTAACTATGGCTACACCTTC.